Listed below are T cell receptor beta chains from one sample, sequenced in a study of blood T cell repertoires in COVID-19. Produced via immunoSEQ multiplex PCR; TCRdb's table is partial and in-frame only. The sample consists of 250,000 to 400,000 clones, around 90% of them appearing once. The specimen was PBMCs or T cells enriched from blood (not recorded which). All receptors come from a man aged 55 to 70 who had recovered from COVID-19. Each CDR3 is given with its conserved first and last residue. A D gene is named only where the DNA matches it firmly. Expanded clones are given a class, and other clones once, few, many or no size at all.

CDR3 protein,CDR3 DNA,J gene,V gene,clone size,D gene
CASSPLGGTEAFF,TGTGCCAGCTCACCTTTAGGAGGCACTGAAGCTTTCTTT,TRBJ1-1,TRBV18,.,.
CASSTLHSERGYGYTF,TGTGCCAGTAGTACCCTTCACTCGGAGAGAGGCTATGGCTACACCTTC,TRBJ1-2,TRBV19,few,.
CASRPNAYGQGAENRHIQYF,TGTGCCAGTAGACCGAACGCCTACGGACAGGGGGCGGAGAATCGTCACATTCAGTACTTC,TRBJ2-4,TRBV19,.,TRBD1
CASSDLQNYGYTF,TGTGCCAGCAGTGATCTACAGAACTATGGCTACACCTTC,TRBJ1-2,TRBV2,.,.
CASSLRTLGSGRGYEQYF,TGTGCCAGCAGCTTACGTACCTTGGGGAGCGGGAGGGGCTACGAGCAGTACTTC,TRBJ2-7,TRBV13,.,TRBD2
CASGGLAGGPNTGELFF,TGTGCCAGCGGGGGACTAGCGGGAGGGCCCAACACCGGGGAGCTGTTTTTT,TRBJ2-2,TRBV28,.,TRBD2
CASSLLAGSEQYF,TGTGCCAGCAGCCTTCTAGCAGGATCCGAGCAGTACTTC,TRBJ2-7,TRBV7-2,once,.
CASSYSNGGQNTQYF,TGTGCCAGCAGTTACTCTAACGGGGGGCAGAATACGCAGTATTTT,TRBJ2-3,TRBV6-5,.,.
CATSGTGGSGELFF,TGTGCCACCAGTGGAACAGGGGGATCCGGGGAGCTGTTTTTT,TRBJ2-2,TRBV24-1,.,TRBD1
CASSSGQGYGYTF,TGTGCCAGCAGCTCGGGACAGGGCTATGGCTACACCTTC,TRBJ1-2,TRBV7-3,once,TRBD1
CASTDAGGPYGYTF,TGTGCCAGCACCGATGCGGGGGGGCCCTATGGCTACACCTTC,TRBJ1-2,TRBV7-9,.,.
CASSEGLAYEQFF,TGCGCCAGCAGTGAGGGACTAGCATACGAGCAGTTCTTC,TRBJ2-1,TRBV10-2,.,TRBD2
CASSRGLAEEQYF,TGTGCCAGCAGCCGGGGACTAGCGGAGGAGCAGTACTTC,TRBJ2-7,TRBV7-9,once,TRBD2
CASSFVRQAGELFF,TGTGCCAGCAGTTTTGTTCGGCAGGCCGGGGAGCTGTTTTTT,TRBJ2-2,TRBV28,.,.
CASGAGSNTGELFF,TGTGCTAGTGGAGCCGGGTCCAACACCGGGGAGCTGTTTTTT,TRBJ2-2,TRBV12-5,.,.
CASSRQATNEKLFF,TGTGCCAGCAGCAGACAAGCAACTAATGAAAAACTGTTTTTT,TRBJ1-4,TRBV9,many,.
CASRGGRSNQPQHF,TGTGCCAGCAGGGGGGGTCGGAGCAATCAGCCCCAGCATTTT,TRBJ1-5,TRBV27,.,.
CASSCPAERGTTDTQYF,TGTGCCAGCAGTTGCCCCGCGGAGCGGGGTACCACAGATACGCAGTATTTT,TRBJ2-3,TRBV27,.,TRBD2
CSVEDQATYEQYF,TGCAGCGTTGAAGACCAGGCAACCTACGAGCAGTACTTC,TRBJ2-7,TRBV29-1,once,.
CASGLVRDRGHYEQYF,TGTGCTAGTGGTTTGGTAAGGGACAGGGGTCACTACGAGCAGTACTTC,TRBJ2-7,TRBV12-5,.,TRBD1
CASSGTGRTEAFF,TGCGCCAGCAGCGGGACAGGGAGGACTGAAGCTTTCTTT,TRBJ1-1,TRBV5-1,once,TRBD1
CSVAGGFDQPQHF,TGCAGCGTCGCAGGGGGCTTTGATCAGCCCCAGCATTTT,TRBJ1-5,TRBV29-1,once,TRBD1
CATRSSYEQYF,TGTGCCACACGTAGCTCCTACGAGCAGTACTTC,TRBJ2-7,TRBV15,.,.
CASSPRGGQGGSAHGYTF,TGTGCCAGTAGTCCCCGTGGGGGACAGGGAGGATCGGCTCATGGCTACACCTTC,TRBJ1-2,TRBV19,.,TRBD1
CASSLGLFGGAYNSPLHF,TGTGCCAGCAGCTTAGGGTTGTTCGGGGGTGCCTATAATTCACCCCTCCACTTT,TRBJ1-6,TRBV7-2,once,.
CASRGQGVSNEKLFF,TGTGCCAGCAGGGGACAGGGGGTATCTAATGAAAAACTGTTTTTT,TRBJ1-4,TRBV27,.,TRBD1
CASSSWVGTATYEQYF,TGTGCCAGCAGCTCTTGGGTTGGGACAGCTACCTACGAGCAGTACTTC,TRBJ2-7,TRBV7-9,.,TRBD1
CASGLVAEPGLVGANVLTF,TGTGCTAGTGGTTTGGTAGCGGAACCGGGTTTGGTTGGGGCCAACGTCCTGACTTTC,TRBJ2-6,TRBV12-5,few,.
CASSDRARRDTIYF,TGTGCCAGCAGTGATAGAGCCCGCCGGGACACCATATATTTT,TRBJ1-3,TRBV25-1,.,.
CASSSGGTGNTIYF,TGTGCCAGCAGCTCAGGGGGAACTGGAAACACCATATATTTT,TRBJ1-3,TRBV7-9,.,TRBD1
CASSSQGGGTEAFF,TGTGCCAGTAGTTCCCAAGGGGGGGGTACTGAAGCTTTCTTT,TRBJ1-1,TRBV19,.,.
CSVQTGAAQYF,TGCAGCGTTCAAACAGGGGCCGCGCAGTACTTC,TRBJ2-7,TRBV29-1,.,TRBD1
CASSLDRIGTPLHF,TGTGCCAGCAGCCTTGACAGAATCGGCACACCCCTCCACTTT,TRBJ1-6,TRBV6-5,.,.
CASSPGDYNEQFF,TGTGCCAGCTCACCCGGAGATTACAATGAGCAGTTCTTC,TRBJ2-1,TRBV18,.,.
CASSQDRNQPQHF,TGCGCCAGCAGCCAAGATCGGAATCAGCCCCAGCATTTT,TRBJ1-5,TRBV4-3,.,.
CATSDSQIYEQYF,TGTGCCACCAGTGATTCTCAGATCTACGAGCAGTACTTC,TRBJ2-7,TRBV24-1,.,.
CATSDSDRGRLYEQYF,TGTGCCACCAGTGATTCGGACAGGGGTCGACTCTACGAGCAGTACTTC,TRBJ2-7,TRBV24-1,few,TRBD1
CASSSPIHHEQYF,TGTGCCAGCAGCTCCCCTATCCACCACGAGCAGTACTTC,TRBJ2-7,TRBV7-9,few,.
CASSEETGAYQPQHF,TGTGCCAGCAGTGAAGAGACAGGCGCTTACCAGCCCCAGCATTTT,TRBJ1-5,TRBV2,.,.
CASSRDRGREQYF,TGTGCCAGCAGCCGGGACAGGGGAAGGGAGCAGTACTTC,TRBJ2-7,TRBV7-9,.,TRBD1
CASSLPGNTEAFF,TGTGCCAGCAGCCTCCCGGGGAACACTGAAGCTTTCTTT,TRBJ1-1,TRBV11-2,.,.
CASSYSVGGYEQYF,TGTGCCAGCAGTTATTCTGTCGGCGGCTACGAGCAGTACTTC,TRBJ2-7,TRBV6-2/TRBV6-3,.,.
CASSVSQRGQETQYF,TGTGCCAGCAGCGTAAGCCAGCGGGGCCAAGAGACCCAGTACTTC,TRBJ2-5,TRBV9,.,TRBD2
CASRSDLSQHF,TGTGCCAGCAGATCAGACTTGTCCCAGCATTTT,TRBJ1-5,TRBV12-3/TRBV12-4,.,.
CASSLGTSGISGELFF,TGTGCCAGCAGCTTAGGGACTAGCGGGATTTCCGGGGAGCTGTTTTTT,TRBJ2-2,TRBV7-3,once,TRBD2
CASSLAAGNTDTQYF,TGCGCCAGCAGCTTGGCAGCGGGAAACACAGATACGCAGTATTTT,TRBJ2-3,TRBV5-1,.,TRBD2
CASSFGGHSYNEQFF,TGTGCCAGCAGCTTCGGGGGGCACTCCTACAATGAGCAGTTCTTC,TRBJ2-1,TRBV7-2,once,.
CASSLEPTGSHQPQHF,TGTGCCAGTAGTTTAGAACCAACAGGGTCGCATCAGCCCCAGCATTTT,TRBJ1-5,TRBV19,.,.
CASSFSPLGSGYTF,TGTGCCAGCAGTTTTTCCCCGCTAGGGAGTGGCTACACCTTC,TRBJ1-2,TRBV27,.,.
CASSLGATGGITEAFF,TGCGCCAGCAGCTTGGGAGCAACAGGGGGTATCACTGAAGCTTTCTTT,TRBJ1-1,TRBV5-1,.,TRBD1
CASSQTDTQYF,TGTGCCAGCAGCCAGACAGATACGCAGTATTTT,TRBJ2-3,TRBV5-6,once,.
CASRHPSGSREQYF,TGTGCCAGCAGGCACCCTAGCGGGAGTCGTGAGCAGTACTTC,TRBJ2-7,TRBV2,.,TRBD2
CASRIPDRNSPLHF,TGTGCCAGCAGAATACCGGACAGGAATTCACCCCTCCACTTT,TRBJ1-6,TRBV2,.,TRBD1
CATTIPSGQGENGAPAFF,TGTGCCACCACCATTCCCTCGGGACAGGGTGAGAATGGAGCCCCAGCTTTCTTT,TRBJ1-1,TRBV28,.,TRBD1
CASSLSRAVGAGEKLFF,TGTGCCAGCAGCCTCAGTAGGGCCGTGGGGGCGGGTGAAAAACTGTTTTTT,TRBJ1-4,TRBV9,.,.